The 8 T cell receptor beta chains below all came from one sample that was sequenced in a study of somatic mutations in cytotoxic T cells in rheumatoid arthritis. Produced via immunoSEQ multiplex PCR; TCRdb's table is partial and in-frame only. This sample yields tens of thousands of clones, of which around 90% are seen a single time; about a tenth belongs to the top ten. The sequencing sample was made of CD8+ T cells sorted from blood. These TCRs come from an adult with rheumatoid arthritis.

This clone was observed a handful of times. The chain has TRBV30 and TRBJ1-2; no clear D. V dropped 0 bases and J dropped 8 bases, with 16 bases sitting between them. The CDR3 loop spans 14 amino acids. CDR1 and CDR2 (germline): GTSNPN, SVGIG (reference sequence). In DNA form, the CDR3 reads TGTGCCTGGAGTGTATTGGGGTCCCTAGAAGGCTACACCTTC. Protein sequence: CAWSVLGSLEGYTF.

The V gene is TRBV11-2, the J gene TRBJ1-1; possible D gene TRBD1, 6 bases. Germline values: CDR1 SGHAT, CDR2 FQNNGV. This CDR3 is built from 18 residues. Trimming removed 2 bases at V and 4 bases at J, with 23 bases between. This CDR3 reads CASSLNRGTRLGGTEAFF. The CDR3 nucleotides read TGTGCCAGCAGCTTAAACCGGGGGACACGCCTGGGAGGCACTGAAGCTTTCTTT.

The J gene is TRBJ2-1, the V gene TRBV4-1; no definite D call. The CDR3 spans 12 residues. The V end lost 0 bases, the J end lost 5 bases, and 2 bases lay between the germline ends. Looked up from germline, CDR1 is MGHRA and CDR2 is YSYEKL. The chain's CDR3 is CASSQDDNEQFF. CDR3 coding DNA: TGCGCCAGCAGCCAAGATGACAATGAGCAGTTCTTC.

The J gene is TRBJ2-3, the V gene TRBV30, with 8 nucleotides matching TRBD2. Germline assignment: CDR1 GTSNPN and CDR2 SVGIG (reference sequence). V was clipped by 0 bases and J by 2 bases; unmatched bases: 1. This CDR3 spans 14 amino acids. This chain's CDR3 is CAWSVAGATDTQYF. CDR3 DNA: TGTGCCTGGAGTGTAGCGGGAGCCACAGATACGCAGTATTTT.

The chain combines TRBV9 with TRBJ2-3, with 9 positions matching TRBD1. J was trimmed by 0 bases and V by 4 bases; bases with no gene match: 15. Germline values: CDR1 SGDLS, CDR2 YYNGEE. This CDR3 contains 19 residues. The chain's CDR3 is CASSSRDRAINPSTDTQYF. For the CDR3, the DNA is TGTGCCAGCAGCTCGCGGGACAGGGCTATTAATCCTAGCACAGATACGCAGTATTTT.

The genes are TRBV30 and TRBJ2-7; the match to TRBD2 covers 8 bases. Germline V gene sequence: CDR1 GTSNPN, CDR2 SVGIG (reference sequence). The CDR3 runs 11 residues. V shed 6 bases and J 6 bases; nucleotides not matched to a gene: 4. The CDR3 region has the DNA TGTGCCTGTTTTGGGACTAGCGAGCAGTACTTC. This translates into CACFGTSEQYF.

The rearrangement links TRBV6-6 to TRBJ2-1; D is possibly TRBD1 (5 bases). The CDR3 runs to 12 residues. In germline, CDR1 is MNHNY, CDR2 SVGAGI (reference sequence). Between the trimmed V and J ends, which lost 2 bases and 10 bases, there was a span of 9 bases. Written as DNA, the CDR3 is TGTGCCAGCAGTTACAATTACAGGGAGCAGTTCTTC. It is translated as CASSYNYREQFF.

This chain links TRBV19 with TRBJ2-5; D unresolved. The CDR3 is 15 residues long. V was cut by 3 bases and J by 5 bases, with 16 bases left in between. From germline, CDR1 is LNHDA and CDR2 SQIVND (reference sequence). The CDR3 sequence is CASSIRLPIGETQYF. The CDR3, as DNA: TGTGCCAGTAGTATTCGGCTACCGATTGGGGAGACCCAGTACTTC.